This entry lists 4 T cell receptor beta chains sequenced from one sample in a study of regulatory T cells in long-lasting Graves disease. Time point of the sample: newly diagnosed GD, antithyroid drugs for less than 3 months. RNA from PBMCs was the source of the TCR library. To make TCR beta libraries, researchers used iRepertoire HTBI primers and Arm-PCR of CDR3 regions. TCRdb fed the multiplex PCR reads into MiXCR, producing one record per CDR3 protein. This sample yields about 620,000 distinct CDR3 sequences, of which approximately 15% are seen a single time; under 20% belongs to the top ten. The data were also submitted as part of a second study, on T cells in Graves' hyperthyroidism and ophthalmopathy.

The input for sequencing was peripheral blood mononuclear cells (PBMCs), taken at new diagnosis, from a patient treated with antithyroid drugs. These receptor sequences come from a woman aged 30 to 39 with Graves disease.

This clonotype was detected once. This sequence joins TRBV5-1 and TRBJ2-1, with D perhaps matching TRBD2 (6 bases). CDR1 is SGHRS and CDR2 is YFSETQ in the germline V gene. This CDR3 has 15 residues. The V and J ends lost 0 bases and 9 bases respectively, with 16 bases between them. CDR3 amino acids: CASSLVPGALGEQFF. As DNA, the CDR3 is TGCGCCAGCAGCTTGGTCCCGGGAGCGTTGGGTGAGCAGTTCTTC.

The sample holds a few counts of this clonotype. The chain links TRBV20-1 to TRBJ2-7, with a weak D call TRBD1 (5 bases). Germline V gene lookup returns CDR1 DFQATT and CDR2 SNEGSKA (reference sequence). V dropped 5 bases and J dropped 0 bases, with 11 bases sitting between them. CDR3 length: 13 amino acids. The CDR3 bases are TGCAGTGCTTTCAGGGAACGCTCCTACGAGCAGTACTTC. This gives the protein CSAFRERSYEQYF.

This clonotype has a count of ten or more. The chain employs TRBV11-2 and TRBJ2-3; D is unclear. The CDR3 totals 13 residues. Trimming shortened V by 6 bases and J by 2 bases, and 9 bases separated the two germline ends. From germline, CDR1 is SGHAT and CDR2 FQNNGV. CDR3 nucleotides: TGTGCCAGCAGTCGGCGACTCACAGATACGCAGTATTTT. Translating it yields CASSRRLTDTQYF.

This chain links TRBV27 with TRBJ2-6; no clear D gene. This CDR3 has 16 residues. Germline CDR1 reads MNHEY; CDR2 reads SMNVEV (reference sequence). Trimming shortened V by 5 bases and J by 2 bases, and 13 bases separated the two germline ends. In DNA form, the CDR3 reads TGTGCCAGCAGTCCCCCCCGGGTGGCTGGGGCCAACGTCCTGACTTTC. Residues: CASSPPRVAGANVLTF. The full variable domain, with the rest looked up from reference TRBV27 and TRBJ2-6, is EAQVTQNPRYLITVTGKKLTVTCSQNMNHEYMSWYRQDPGLGLRQIYYSMNVEVTDKGDVPEGYKVSRKEKRNFPLILESPSPNQTSLYFCASSPPRVAGANVLTFGAGSRLTVL.